Sequencing of this TCR beta chain was carried out in a study of OX40 agonist ivuxolimab in advanced cancers. The germline V gene has CDR1 SGHAT and CDR2 FQNNGV. The CDR3 has 14 residues. Trimming pared 1 base from V and 5 bases from J, leaving 9 bases between. The protocol was immunoSEQ multiplex PCR, while the TCRdb copy is restricted to in-frame clones and leaves out a portion. The table records about 62,000 clones, 60% to 85% of them present only once. The V and J genes are TRBV11-2 and TRBJ2-1; D gene ambiguous. This TCR was recovered from an adult with an advanced solid tumor such as melanoma, head and neck, liver or kidney cancer. The specimen was CD4+ or CD8+ T cells sorted from blood, collected in a trial of the OX40 agonist ivuxolimab. This chain's CDR3 is CASSLGWANNEQFF. The CDR3 DNA follows: TGTGCCAGCAGCTTAGGGTGGGCCAACAATGAGCAGTTCTTC.